The 20 T cell receptor beta chains given below trace back to one sample, sequenced in a study of blood T cell repertoires in COVID-19. Using immunoSEQ multiplex PCR, the repertoire was profiled, and TCRdb retains in-frame clones only, with some absent. The data show roughly 190,000 clones, with about 86% seen just once and under 15% held by the top ten. Sequencing was carried out using peripheral blood. These receptors were collected from a man aged 25 to 45 with active or convalescent COVID-19.

The chain combines TRBV3-1 (or the pseudogene TRBV3-2) with TRBJ2-6, with D possibly TRBD2 on 6 matching bases. Deletions cut 1 base from V and 4 bases from J, with 11 bases between. The CDR3 covers 16 residues. Per germline, CDR1 LGHDT and CDR2 YNNKEL (reference sequence). CDR3 sequence: CASSQGGGAGANVLTF. The DNA of the CDR3 is TGTGCCAGCAGCCAAGGAGGAGGGGCCGGGGCCAACGTCCTGACTTTC.

The CDR3 coding sequence is TGTGCCAGCAGTCAAACAGGGGGCCCCACAGATACGCAGTATTTT. It translates to CASSQTGGPTDTQYF. The V gene is TRBV28, the J gene TRBJ2-3; TRBD1 matches 9 bases. CDR1 MDHEN and CDR2 SYDVKM come from the germline V gene. V trimming: 5 bases; J trimming: 2 bases; junction bases outside the gene matches: 5. CDR3 length equals 15 residues.

CDR3 DNA: TGTGCCAGCTCACTCTCGACTCCGGGGAACTACGAGCAGTACTTC. Translated, it gives CASSLSTPGNYEQYF. The V and J genes are TRBV18 and TRBJ2-7, with D possibly being TRBD2 (5 bases). This CDR3 region has 15 residues. CDR1 and CDR2 (germline): KGHSH, LQKENI. V was pared by 4 bases and J by 3 bases, with 16 bases between.

The rearrangement joins TRBV21-1 to TRBJ2-7; TRBD1, the table's D call, lacks a check against the DNA. TRBV21-1 is assigned pseudogene status. The CDR3 totals 18 residues. The CDR3 sequence: CASSKEWVGQGDSYEQYF. The CDR3 DNA reads as TGTGCCAGCAGCAAAGAGTGGGTTGGACAGGGGGACTCCTACGAGCAGTACTTC.

This clone was recorded a few times. The chain has TRBV7-8 and TRBJ2-1; TRBD2 agrees at 9 bases. CDR3 length: 14 amino acids. Germline assignment: CDR1 SGHVS and CDR2 FQNEAQ. The V gene end was trimmed by 5 bases and the J gene end by 4 bases; junction bases not matched to a gene: 3. The CDR3 nucleotides are TGTGCCAGCAGCCCGACTAGCGGATACAATGAGCAGTTCTTC. The encoded protein is CASSPTSGYNEQFF.

V is TRBV10-1 and J is TRBJ1-1; a weak D match, TRBD1 (6 bases). The CDR3 is 15 residues long. V was clipped by 3 bases and J by 0 bases, with 11 bases between them. Germline V gene sequence: CDR1 WNHNN, CDR2 SYGVQD (reference sequence). The CDR3 DNA reads TGCGCCAGCAGTGACCAGGGGTCCTTGAACACTGAAGCTTTCTTT. Its translation is CASSDQGSLNTEAFF.

The chain employs TRBV19 and TRBJ2-3; D is possibly TRBD1 (6 bases). Germline V lookup: CDR1 LNHDA, CDR2 SQIVND (reference sequence). The CDR3 runs to 15 residues. Trimming took 5 bases from V and 2 from J, leaving 14 bases between them. The DNA of the CDR3 is TGTGCCAGTAGTGCCCTCAGGGGAGTCACAGATACGCAGTATTTT. Its translation is CASSALRGVTDTQYF.

The chain joins TRBV10-3 to TRBJ2-7, with a weak D call TRBD1 (7 bases). The V and J ends lost 8 bases and 2 bases respectively, with 16 bases between them. This CDR3 comprises 14 residues. Germline V lookup: CDR1 ENHRY, CDR2 SYGVKD. This CDR3 is CAIYGGQSAYEQYV. The CDR3 bases are TGTGCCATCTACGGGGGACAGAGCGCCTACGAGCAGTACGTC.

The chain links TRBV9 to TRBJ2-7; D may be TRBD2 (6 bases). Germline V gene lookup returns CDR1 SGDLS and CDR2 YYNGEE. There are 14 residues in the CDR3. The V gene lost 7 bases and the J gene lost 6 bases, with 20 bases spanning the gap. In DNA form, the CDR3 reads TGTGCCAGCGGGGGTGCGGGACTCGTGGGCGAGCAGTACTTC. It translates to CASGGAGLVGEQYF.

The chain couples TRBV24-1 to TRBJ1-1, with 7 positions matching TRBD1. V trimming: 4 bases; J trimming: 10 bases; junction bases outside the gene matches: 8. Germline V gene lookup returns CDR1 KGHDR and CDR2 SFDVKD. The CDR3 has 13 amino acids. In nucleotides, the CDR3 is TGTGCCACCAGTGAGGGAGACAGGGACCGAGCTTTCTTT. It encodes CATSEGDRDRAFF.

This clone was recorded once. J is TRBJ1-4 and V is TRBV6-5; TRBD1 matches at 7 bases. This CDR3 is 14 amino acids long. Germline V lookup: CDR1 MNHEY, CDR2 SVGAGI. Unmatched junction bases numbered 3, after V lost 5 bases and J lost 3 bases. The CDR3 is CASSTGTANEKLFF. The CDR3 DNA reads TGTGCCAGCAGTACCGGGACAGCTAATGAAAAACTGTTTTTT.

This chain joins TRBV19 and TRBJ1-1; D is ambiguous. The length of the CDR3 is 15 residues. Germline CDR1 is LNHDA and CDR2 is SQIVND (reference sequence). V was trimmed by 1 base and J by 0 bases, leaving 9 bases between them. The CDR3 DNA reads as TGTGCCAGTAGTATAGTATCGGGTATGAACACTGAAGCTTTCTTT. This gives the protein CASSIVSGMNTEAFF.

The chain recombines TRBV30 with TRBJ1-3, with no clear D. CDR1 GTSNPN and CDR2 SVGIG come from the germline V gene (reference sequence). Trimming cost V 2 bases and J 0 bases, with 11 bases left between them. This CDR3 comprises 15 residues. This chain's CDR3 is CAWSRRLASGNTIYF. The CDR3 nucleotides are TGTGCCTGGAGTCGGCGGTTGGCCTCTGGAAACACCATATATTTT.

The V and J genes are TRBV10-3 and TRBJ1-1; 7 nucleotides align to TRBD1. Germline-derived CDR1 and CDR2 are ENHRY and SYGVKD. Losses at the gene ends were 7 bases for V and 3 bases for J; bases not matched to a gene: 8. The CDR3 spans 14 residues. DNA of the CDR3: TGTGCCATCACCCGGGACAGACGGTACACTGAAGCTTTCTTT. This translates into CAITRDRRYTEAFF.

This clone was counted between two and nine times. The rearrangement links TRBV4-1 to TRBJ2-7; no definite D call. V lost 0 bases, J lost 7 bases, and 13 bases lay in between. CDR1 is MGHRA and CDR2 is YSYEKL in the germline V gene. This CDR3 region has 14 residues. CDR3 DNA sequence: TGCGCCAGCAGCCAAGATCGAGGTATTCGGGAGCAGTACTTC. It codes for CASSQDRGIREQYF.

This clone was seen a few times. CDR3 residues: CASSLLGETPLHF. In DNA, the CDR3 is TGTGCCAGCAGCCTTCTCGGGGAAACACCCCTCCACTTT. The chain combines TRBV7-2 with TRBJ1-6, with no clear D. Germline V CDR1 and CDR2: SGHTA, FQGNSA. The CDR3 consists of 13 residues. V dropped 5 bases and J dropped 11 bases, with 13 bases sitting between them.

The gene calls are TRBV5-8 and TRBJ1-5, with D possibly TRBD1 on 5 matching bases. V lost 4 bases to trimming and J lost 6 bases, with 17 bases between them. CDR3 length: 15 residues. Per the germline V gene, CDR1 is SGHTS and CDR2 is YDEGEE. CDR3 region: CASSKPSGLAQPQHF. The DNA for the CDR3 is TGTGCCAGCAGCAAACCCTCAGGGTTGGCTCAGCCCCAGCATTTT. The full variable domain, rest sourced from reference TRBV5-8 and TRBJ1-5, is EAGVTQSPTHLIKTRGQQATLRCSPISGHTSVYWYQQALGLGLQFLLWYDEGEERNRGNFPPRFSGRQFPNYSSELNVNALELEDSALYLCASSKPSGLAQPQHFGDGTRLSIL.

The J gene is TRBJ2-3, the V gene TRBV6-4; 9 nucleotides agree with TRBD2. This CDR3 is 16 amino acids long. J gave up 1 base and V 2 bases, and 4 bases lay outside the gene matches. Germline CDR1 is MRHNA and CDR2 is SNTAGT. This CDR3 reads CASSDRASGGTDTQYF. CDR3 coding DNA: TGTGCCAGCAGTGACCGGGCTAGCGGGGGCACAGATACGCAGTATTTT.

The rearrangement links TRBV5-5 to TRBJ2-3; 7 bases line up with TRBD1. Germline-derived CDR1 and CDR2 are SGHKS and YYEKEE (reference sequence). Losses at the gene ends were 4 bases for V and 2 bases for J; bases not matched to a gene: 10. This CDR3 is built from 16 residues. The CDR3 reads CASSPRTGQYTDTQYF. CDR3 nucleotides: TGTGCCAGCAGCCCTCGGACAGGCCAGTACACAGATACGCAGTATTTT.

The chain joins TRBV7-9 to TRBJ2-2, with D unclear. The germline V and J ends were trimmed by 10 bases and 4 bases, with 25 bases remaining between them. CDR1 and CDR2 (germline): SEHNR, FQNEAQ (reference sequence). CDR3 length equals 17 residues. The CDR3 DNA reads TGTGCCACCTTTTATAACGTAGCCCGAATGGGCACCGGGGAGCTGTTTTTT. Translation: CATFYNVARMGTGELFF.